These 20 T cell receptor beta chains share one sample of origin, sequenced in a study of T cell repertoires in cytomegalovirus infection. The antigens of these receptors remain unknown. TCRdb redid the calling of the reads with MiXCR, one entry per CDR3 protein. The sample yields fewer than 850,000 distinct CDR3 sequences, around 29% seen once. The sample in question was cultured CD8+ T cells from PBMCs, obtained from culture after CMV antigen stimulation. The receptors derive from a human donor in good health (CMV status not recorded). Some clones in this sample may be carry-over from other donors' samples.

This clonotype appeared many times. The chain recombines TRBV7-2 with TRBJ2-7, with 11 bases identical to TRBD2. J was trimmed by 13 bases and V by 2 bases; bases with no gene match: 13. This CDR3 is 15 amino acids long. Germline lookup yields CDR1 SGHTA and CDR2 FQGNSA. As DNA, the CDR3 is TGTGCCAGCAGCTTACGCGTAGCGGGGGGGCCTGAACTCTACTTC. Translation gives CASSLRVAGGPELYF.

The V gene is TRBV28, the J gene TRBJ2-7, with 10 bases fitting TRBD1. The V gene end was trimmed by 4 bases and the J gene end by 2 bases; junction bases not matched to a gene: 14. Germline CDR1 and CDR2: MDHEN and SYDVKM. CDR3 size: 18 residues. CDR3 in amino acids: CASSSGYPGTGETYEQYV. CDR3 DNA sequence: TGTGCCAGCAGTTCCGGATATCCTGGGACAGGGGAAACCTACGAGCAGTACGTC.

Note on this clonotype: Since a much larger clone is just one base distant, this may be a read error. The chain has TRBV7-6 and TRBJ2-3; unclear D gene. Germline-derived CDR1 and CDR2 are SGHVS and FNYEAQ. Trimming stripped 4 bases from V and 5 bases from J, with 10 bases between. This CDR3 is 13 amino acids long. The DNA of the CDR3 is TGTGCCAGCAGCTCTCGGTGGATAGATACGCAGTATTTT. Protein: CASSSRWIDTQYF.

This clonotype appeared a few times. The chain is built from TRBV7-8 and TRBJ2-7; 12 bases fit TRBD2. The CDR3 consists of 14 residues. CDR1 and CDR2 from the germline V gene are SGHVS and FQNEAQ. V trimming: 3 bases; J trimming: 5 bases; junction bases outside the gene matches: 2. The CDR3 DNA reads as TGTGCCAGCAGCTTTAGACTAGCGGGGGACGAGCAGTACTTC. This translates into CASSFRLAGDEQYF.

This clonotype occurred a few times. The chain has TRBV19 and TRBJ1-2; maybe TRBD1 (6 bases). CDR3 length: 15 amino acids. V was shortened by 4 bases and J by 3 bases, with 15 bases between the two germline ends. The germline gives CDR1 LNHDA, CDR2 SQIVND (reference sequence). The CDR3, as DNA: TGTGCCAGTAGTACAAACAGGGCCTTGGACTATGGCTACACCTTC. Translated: CASSTNRALDYGYTF.

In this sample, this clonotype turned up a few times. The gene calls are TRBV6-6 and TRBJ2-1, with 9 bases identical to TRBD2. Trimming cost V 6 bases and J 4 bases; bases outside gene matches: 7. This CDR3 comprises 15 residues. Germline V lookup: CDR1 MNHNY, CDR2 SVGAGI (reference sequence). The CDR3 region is CASRAGGPHYNEQFF. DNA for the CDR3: TGTGCCAGCAGAGCGGGGGGACCCCATTACAATGAGCAGTTCTTC.

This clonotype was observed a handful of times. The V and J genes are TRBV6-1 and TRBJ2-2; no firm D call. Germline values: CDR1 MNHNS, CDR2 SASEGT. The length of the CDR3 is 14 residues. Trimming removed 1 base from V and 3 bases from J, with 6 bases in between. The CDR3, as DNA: TGTGCCAGCAGTGAAGAGGCTGACACCGGGGAGCTGTTTTTT. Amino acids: CASSEEADTGELFF.

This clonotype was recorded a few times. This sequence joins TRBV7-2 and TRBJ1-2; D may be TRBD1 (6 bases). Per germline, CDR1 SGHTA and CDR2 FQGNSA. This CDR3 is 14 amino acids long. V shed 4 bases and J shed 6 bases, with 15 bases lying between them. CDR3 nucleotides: TGTGCCAGCAGCTCAGGGGTCTTCGGAGATGGCTACACCTTC. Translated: CASSSGVFGDGYTF.

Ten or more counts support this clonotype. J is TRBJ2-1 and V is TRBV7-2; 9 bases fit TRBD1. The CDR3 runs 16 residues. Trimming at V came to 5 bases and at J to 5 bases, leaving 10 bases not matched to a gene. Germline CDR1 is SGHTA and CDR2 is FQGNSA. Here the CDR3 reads CASSLRPGTGNNEQFF. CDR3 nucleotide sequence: TGTGCCAGCAGCCTCCGTCCCGGGACAGGGAACAATGAGCAGTTCTTC.

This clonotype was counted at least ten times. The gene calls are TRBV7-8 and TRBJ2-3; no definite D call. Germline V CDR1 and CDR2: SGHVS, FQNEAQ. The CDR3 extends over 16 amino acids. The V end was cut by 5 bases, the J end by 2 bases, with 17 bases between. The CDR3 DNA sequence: TGTGCCAGCAGCCCCCATGATACCCTGTACACAGATACGCAGTATTTT. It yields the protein CASSPHDTLYTDTQYF.

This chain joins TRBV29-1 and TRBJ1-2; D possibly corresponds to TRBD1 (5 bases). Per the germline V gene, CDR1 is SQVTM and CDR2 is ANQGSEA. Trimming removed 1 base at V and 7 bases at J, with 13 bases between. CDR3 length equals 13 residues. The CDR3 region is CSVEGQGGGGYTF. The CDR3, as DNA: TGCAGCGTTGAAGGGCAGGGAGGAGGTGGCTACACCTTC.

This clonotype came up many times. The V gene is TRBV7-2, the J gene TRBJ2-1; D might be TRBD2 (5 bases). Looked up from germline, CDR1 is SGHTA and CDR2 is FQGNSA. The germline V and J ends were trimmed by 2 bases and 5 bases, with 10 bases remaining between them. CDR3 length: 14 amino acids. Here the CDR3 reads CASSLNRGNNEQFF. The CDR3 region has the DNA TGTGCCAGCAGCTTAAACCGGGGAAACAATGAGCAGTTCTTC.

CDR3 amino acids: CASSEPGTGTGYTF. Written as DNA, the CDR3 is TGTGCCAGCAGTGAACCCGGGACAGGGACCGGCTACACCTTC. The V and J genes are TRBV6-2 or TRBV6-3 and TRBJ1-2, with 9 bases lining up with TRBD1. In germline, CDR1 is MNHEY, CDR2 SVGEGT. This CDR3 spans 14 amino acids. Germline trimming cut 5 bases from V and 8 bases from J; bases unmatched to any gene: 9.

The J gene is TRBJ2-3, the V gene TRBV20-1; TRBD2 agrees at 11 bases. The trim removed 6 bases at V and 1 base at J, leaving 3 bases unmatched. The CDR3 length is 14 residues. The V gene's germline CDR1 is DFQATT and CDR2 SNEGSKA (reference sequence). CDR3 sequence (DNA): TGCAGTGCCCAGGGACTAGCGGGCACAGATACGCAGTATTTT. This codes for CSAQGLAGTDTQYF.

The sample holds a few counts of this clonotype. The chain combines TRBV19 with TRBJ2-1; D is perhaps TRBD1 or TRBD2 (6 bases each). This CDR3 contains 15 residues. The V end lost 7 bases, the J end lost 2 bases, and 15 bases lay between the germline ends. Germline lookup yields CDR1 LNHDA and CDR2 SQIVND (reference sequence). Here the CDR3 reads CASTSRGPPYNEQFF. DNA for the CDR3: TGTGCCAGTACCTCCCGGGGGCCCCCCTACAATGAGCAGTTCTTC.

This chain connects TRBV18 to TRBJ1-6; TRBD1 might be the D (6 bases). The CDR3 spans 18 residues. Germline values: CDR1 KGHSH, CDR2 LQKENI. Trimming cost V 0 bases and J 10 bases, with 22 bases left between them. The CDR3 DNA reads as TGTGCCAGCTCACCACCGCCTAAGGGGGGGTCGGTACGGTCACCCCTCCACTTT. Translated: CASSPPPKGGSVRSPLHF.

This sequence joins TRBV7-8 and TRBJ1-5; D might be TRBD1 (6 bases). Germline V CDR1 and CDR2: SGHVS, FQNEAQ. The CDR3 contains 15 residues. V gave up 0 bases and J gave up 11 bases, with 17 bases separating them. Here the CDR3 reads CASSLARGPNEAQHF. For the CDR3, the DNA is TGTGCCAGCAGCTTAGCGCGGGGGCCCAACGAGGCCCAGCATTTT.

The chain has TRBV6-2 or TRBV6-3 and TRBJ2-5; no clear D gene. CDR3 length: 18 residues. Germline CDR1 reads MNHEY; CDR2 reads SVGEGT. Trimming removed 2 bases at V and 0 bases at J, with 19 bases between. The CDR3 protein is CASSYPSRAGPYQETQYF. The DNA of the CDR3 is TGTGCCAGCAGTTACCCCTCTAGAGCAGGACCTTACCAAGAGACCCAGTACTTC.

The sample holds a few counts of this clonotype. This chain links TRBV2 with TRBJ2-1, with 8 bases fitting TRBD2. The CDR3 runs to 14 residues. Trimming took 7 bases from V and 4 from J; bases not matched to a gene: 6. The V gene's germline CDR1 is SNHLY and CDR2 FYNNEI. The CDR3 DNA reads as TGTGCCAGCACGCCCCCGGGAGGGTACAATGAGCAGTTCTTC. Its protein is CASTPPGGYNEQFF.

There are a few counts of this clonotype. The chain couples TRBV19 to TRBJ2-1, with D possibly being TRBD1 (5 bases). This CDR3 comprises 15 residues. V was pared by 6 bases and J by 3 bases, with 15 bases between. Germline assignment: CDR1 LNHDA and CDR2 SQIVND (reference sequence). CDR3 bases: TGTGCCAGTAGGATAACAGGTTCTAGCTACAATGAGCAGTTCTTC. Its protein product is CASRITGSSYNEQFF.